The present T cell receptor (beta chain) was sequenced within a study of blood T cell repertoires in COVID-19. About the research overall: COVID-19 samples collected from the United States, Italy and Spain covered acute and convalescent phases. PBMCs, B-cell-depleted T cells, or T cells provided the cDNA or gDNA that made up the material.

This clone appeared once. CDR1 and CDR2 (germline): KGHDR, SFDVKD. The CDR3 is made up of 18 amino acids. Losses at the gene ends were 6 bases for V and 1 base for J; bases not matched to a gene: 12. How the authors handled the data: How many nucleated cells were present was estimated from reference gene primer amplification. TCRdb's table, derived via immunoSEQ multiplex PCR, lists solely in-frame clones and lacks some. V and J calls and clone size are given by that table; D and trimming were obtained from the DNA. This table holds 100,000 to 120,000 clones, 82% found once. This chain joins TRBV24-1 and TRBJ2-5; 11 nucleotides match TRBD2. Material: peripheral blood. The source is a woman aged 55-75 years with acute or convalescent COVID-19. CDR3 nucleotide sequence: TGTGCCACCAGTACCCTAGCGGGGGGTCCCGGGTCCCAAGAGACCCAGTACTTC. It yields the protein CATSTLAGGPGSQETQYF.